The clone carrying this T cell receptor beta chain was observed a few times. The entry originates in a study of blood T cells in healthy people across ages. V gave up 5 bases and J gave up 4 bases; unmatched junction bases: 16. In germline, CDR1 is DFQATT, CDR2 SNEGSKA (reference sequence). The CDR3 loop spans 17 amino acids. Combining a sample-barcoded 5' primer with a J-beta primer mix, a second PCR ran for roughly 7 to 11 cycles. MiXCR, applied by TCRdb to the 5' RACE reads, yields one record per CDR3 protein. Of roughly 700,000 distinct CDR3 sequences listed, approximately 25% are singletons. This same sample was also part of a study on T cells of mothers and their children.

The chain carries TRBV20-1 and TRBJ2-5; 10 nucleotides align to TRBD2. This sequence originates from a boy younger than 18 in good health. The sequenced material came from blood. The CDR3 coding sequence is TGCAGTGCTCTACTCCCCACTAGCGGGATAGGAAGAGAGACCCAGTACTTC. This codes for CSALLPTSGIGRETQYF.